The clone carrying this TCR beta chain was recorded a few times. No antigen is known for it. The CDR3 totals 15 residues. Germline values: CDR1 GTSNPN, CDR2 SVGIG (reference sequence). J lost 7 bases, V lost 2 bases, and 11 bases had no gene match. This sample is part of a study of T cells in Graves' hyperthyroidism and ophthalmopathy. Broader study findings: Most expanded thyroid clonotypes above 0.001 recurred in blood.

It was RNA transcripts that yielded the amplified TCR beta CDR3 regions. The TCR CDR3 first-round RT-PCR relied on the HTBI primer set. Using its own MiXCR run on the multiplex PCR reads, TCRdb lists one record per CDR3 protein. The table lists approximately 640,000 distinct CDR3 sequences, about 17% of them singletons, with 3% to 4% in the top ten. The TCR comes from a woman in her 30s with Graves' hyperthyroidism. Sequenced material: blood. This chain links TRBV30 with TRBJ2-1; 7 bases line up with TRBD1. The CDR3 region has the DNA TGTGCCTGGAGTATTACAGGGGCTGGTGGGAATGAGCAGTTCTTC. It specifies CAWSITGAGGNEQFF.